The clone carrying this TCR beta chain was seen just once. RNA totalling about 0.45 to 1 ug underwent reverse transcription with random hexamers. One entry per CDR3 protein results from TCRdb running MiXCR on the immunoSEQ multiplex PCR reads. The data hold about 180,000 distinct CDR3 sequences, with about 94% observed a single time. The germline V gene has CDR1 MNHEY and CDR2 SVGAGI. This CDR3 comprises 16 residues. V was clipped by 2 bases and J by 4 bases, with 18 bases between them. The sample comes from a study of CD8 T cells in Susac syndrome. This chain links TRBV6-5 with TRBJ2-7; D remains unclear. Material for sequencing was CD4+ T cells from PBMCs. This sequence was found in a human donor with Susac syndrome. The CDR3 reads CASSYNRPELLYEQYF. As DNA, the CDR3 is TGTGCCAGCAGTTACAATCGGCCAGAGCTTTTATACGAGCAGTACTTC.